This entry concerns a single T cell receptor (beta chain). Alongside a J-beta primer mix, a sample-barcoded 5' primer served in a second PCR lasting about 7 to 12 cycles. TCRdb re-called the 5' RACE reads through MiXCR, storing one row per CDR3 protein. The sample carries approximately 490,000 distinct CDR3 sequences, 20% to 30% recorded once. The sample is drawn from a study of blood T cells in healthy people across ages. Individuals who donated were healthy Caucasians from Russia aged roughly 6 to 100. This sample was also put to use in a study of T cells of mothers and their children. That source adds: The study recruited a few healthy Caucasian mothers and their six children as donors. Mothers yielded over 8 million CDR3 reads, children about 3 million each.

This clonotype originated in a boy between 10 and 17 years old in good health. Sequences were obtained from blood.

The DNA for the CDR3 is TGTGCCAGCACCCAGGGCGCGGTGTCAAGGGAAAAACTGTTTTTT. Its protein product is CASTQGAVSREKLFF. This chain connects TRBV2 to TRBJ1-4, with a tentative D call TRBD1 (5 bases). The CDR3 extends over 15 amino acids. CDR1 SNHLY and CDR2 FYNNEI come from the germline V gene. The V and J ends lost 7 bases and 8 bases respectively, with 20 bases between them.